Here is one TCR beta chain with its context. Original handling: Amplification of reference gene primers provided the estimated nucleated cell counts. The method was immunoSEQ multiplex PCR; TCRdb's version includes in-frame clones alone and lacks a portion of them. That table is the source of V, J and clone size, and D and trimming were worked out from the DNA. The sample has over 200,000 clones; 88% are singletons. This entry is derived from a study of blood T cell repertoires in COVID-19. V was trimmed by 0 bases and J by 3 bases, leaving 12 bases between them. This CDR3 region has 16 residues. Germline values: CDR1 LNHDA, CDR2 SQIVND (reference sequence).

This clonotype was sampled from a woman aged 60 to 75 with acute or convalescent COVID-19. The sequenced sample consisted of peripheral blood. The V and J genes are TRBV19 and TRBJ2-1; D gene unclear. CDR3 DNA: TGTGCCAGTAGTATAGATCAGGCTTCCCTCTACAATGAGCAGTTCTTC. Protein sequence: CASSIDQASLYNEQFF.